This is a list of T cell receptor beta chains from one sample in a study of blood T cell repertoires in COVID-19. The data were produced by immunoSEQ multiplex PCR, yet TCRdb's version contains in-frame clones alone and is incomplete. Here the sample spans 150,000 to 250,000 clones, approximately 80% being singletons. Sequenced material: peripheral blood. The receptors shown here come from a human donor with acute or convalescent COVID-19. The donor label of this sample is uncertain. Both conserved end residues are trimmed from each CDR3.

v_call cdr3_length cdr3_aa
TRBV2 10 ASSEALGPLH
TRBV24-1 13 ATSDDREPQETQY
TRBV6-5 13 ASSYSREGNTEAF
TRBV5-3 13 ARSLSVMSTDTQY
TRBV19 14 ASSNLLGGINQPQH
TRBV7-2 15 ASSLKAGGLFSYEQY
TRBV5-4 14 ASSLNPTSGNYEQY
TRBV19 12 ASSIERGTDTQY
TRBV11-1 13 ASSLEGQTTHEQY
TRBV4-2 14 ASSHSAGGARETQY
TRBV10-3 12 AISYQGADYGYT
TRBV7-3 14 ASSTATGGYTGELF
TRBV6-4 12 ASSDANRASEQF
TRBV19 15 ASRPGQGGRNTGELF
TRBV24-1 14 ATSDYLRGLTGELF
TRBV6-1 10 ASSEPAGELF
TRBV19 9 ASSSSGPQY
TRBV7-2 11 ASSQTGSGTQY
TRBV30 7 ANGDGYT
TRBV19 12 ASSIRTSGKEQF
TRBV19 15 ASSINSGPEGGQPQH
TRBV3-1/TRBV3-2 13 ASSQDRIRNSPLH
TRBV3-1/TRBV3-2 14 ASSQTTGIRVAEQY
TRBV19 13 ASSTRLAGLHGYT
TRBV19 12 ASSGRLAQETQY
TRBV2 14 ASSRGLPATNEKLF
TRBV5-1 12 ASSLGRGRGEAF
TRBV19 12 ASSQTGGAVGYT
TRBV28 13 ASSLATTRSYEQY
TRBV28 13 ASTTLAGAGDTQY
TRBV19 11 ASSINVPYEQY
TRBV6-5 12 ASSRLAGGYTQY
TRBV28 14 ASRRDRIANTGELF
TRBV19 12 ASSRAGAADTQY
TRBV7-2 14 ASSLMGVAGPYEQY
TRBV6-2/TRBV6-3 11 ASSRGLAYEQY
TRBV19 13 ASSRTSGTYNEQF
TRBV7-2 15 ASSLAVAGLGTDTQY
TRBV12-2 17 APLGPGKTAPQGWETQY
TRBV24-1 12 ATSDPGSGDEQF
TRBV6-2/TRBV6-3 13 ASTPAGGPVNEQF
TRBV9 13 ASSVGTGGWYGYT
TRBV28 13 ASLTTTGSGNTIY
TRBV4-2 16 ASSQAWAGLANTGELF
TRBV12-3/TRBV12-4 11 ASSLEYNSPLH
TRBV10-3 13 AISGRDNPAGELF
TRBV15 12 ATSRVPGFYEQY
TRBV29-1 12 SVVLAGNTGELF
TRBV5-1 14 ASSSTGQDRNEKLF
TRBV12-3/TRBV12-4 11 ASGPSGNYEQF
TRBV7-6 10 ASSPGGGTQY
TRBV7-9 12 ASSPGQGETEAF
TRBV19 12 AASGQGNTGELF
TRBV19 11 ASSIADFQPQH
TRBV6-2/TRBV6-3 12 ASSSGGRTYEQY
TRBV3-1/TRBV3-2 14 ASSQGARGFGEKLF
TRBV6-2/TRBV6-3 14 ASSYRDSKGNQPQH
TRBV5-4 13 ASSLGTENYNEQF
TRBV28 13 ASSFRSAGANVLT